What follows are 14 T cell receptor beta chains derived from one specimen sequenced in a study of T cells in Graves' hyperthyroidism and ophthalmopathy. TCR beta CDR3 regions were amplified from RNA. HTBI primers were used for first-round RT-PCR of the TCR CDR3. From the multiplex PCR reads, TCRdb called clonotypes with MiXCR, one entry per CDR3 protein. The profile shows hundreds of thousands of distinct CDR3 sequences, about a sixth of them singletons. Input material: blood. The receptors derive from a woman between 18 and 30 years old with Graves' hyperthyroidism.

This chain uses TRBV3-1 with TRBJ2-3; D could derive from TRBD1 or TRBD2 (6 bases each). The CDR3 is 17 amino acids. Trimming took off 5 bases at V and 6 bases at J, with 24 bases between the two ends. CDR1 is LGHDT and CDR2 is YNNKEL in the germline V gene (reference sequence). Here the CDR3 reads CASSSTPGAGVMDTQYF. In DNA, the CDR3 is TGTGCCAGCAGCTCTACCCCGGGGGCAGGCGTAATGGATACGCAGTATTTT.

This clonotype was picked up many times. V gene TRBV30 combines with J gene TRBJ1-4; TRBD1 agrees at 7 bases. CDR1 is GTSNPN, CDR2 SVGIG, per germline (reference sequence). J lost 5 bases, V lost 0 bases, and 9 bases had no gene match. This CDR3 is 16 amino acids long. Written as DNA, the CDR3 is TGTGCCTGGAGTGTACAAGGGACAGCACTAAATGAAAAACTGTTTTTT. It translates to CAWSVQGTALNEKLFF.

This clonotype occurred a few times. The V and J genes are TRBV3-1 and TRBJ2-6; D remains unclear. The CDR3 runs 16 residues. Deletions cut 4 bases from V and 2 bases from J, with 12 bases between. Germline CDR1 reads LGHDT; CDR2 reads YNNKEL (reference sequence). Here the CDR3 reads CASSPGPSAGANVLTF. The CDR3 DNA sequence: TGTGCCAGCAGCCCGGGTCCGTCGGCTGGGGCCAACGTCCTGACTTTC.

The chain links TRBV15 to TRBJ2-2; D is uncertain. The germline V and J ends were trimmed by 3 bases and 3 bases, with 8 bases remaining between them. The germline gives CDR1 LNHNV, CDR2 YYDKDF (reference sequence). The CDR3 consists of 14 residues. The CDR3 loop reads CATSSRSDTGELFF. CDR3 nucleotide sequence: TGTGCCACCAGCAGCCGGAGCGACACCGGGGAGCTGTTTTTT.

The table lists this clonotype with many counts. The chain carries TRBV29-1 and TRBJ1-2; D is unresolved. CDR3 size: 13 residues. Germline-derived CDR1 and CDR2 are SQVTM and ANQGSEA. Trimming pared 4 bases from V and 4 bases from J, leaving 13 bases between. CDR3 nucleotide sequence: TGCAGCGTTGTGGGTTACGGGTCCTATGGCTACACCTTC. Translating gives CSVVGYGSYGYTF.

This clonotype was recorded at least ten times. The gene calls are TRBV2 and TRBJ2-3; 10 bases match TRBD2. From germline, CDR1 is SNHLY and CDR2 FYNNEI. The CDR3 consists of 15 residues. Trimming at V came to 7 bases and at J to 3 bases, leaving 7 bases not matched to a gene. This CDR3 is CASKPGTSDTDTQYF. The CDR3 bases are TGTGCCAGCAAACCCGGGACTAGCGATACAGATACGCAGTATTTT. Full variable domain (rest looked up from reference TRBV2 and TRBJ2-3): EPEVTQTPSHQVTQMGQEVILRCVPISNHLYFYWYRQILGQKVEFLVSFYNNEISEKSEIFDDQFSVERPDGSNFTLKIRSTKLEDSAMYFCASKPGTSDTDTQYFGPGTRLTVL.

This clonotype was picked up many times. The chain has TRBV7-9 and TRBJ2-7, with D unresolved. Trimming removed 5 bases at V and 4 bases at J, with 15 bases between. The CDR3 totals 14 residues. CDR1 is SEHNR and CDR2 is FQNEAQ in the germline V gene (reference sequence). The CDR3 DNA follows: TGTGCCAGCAGCATCCCGACACGCCAATACGAGCAGTACTTC. Amino acid sequence: CASSIPTRQYEQYF.

This clonotype was picked up a small number of times. This chain connects TRBV7-9 to TRBJ2-2, with 10 bases that match TRBD2. The V segment lost 5 bases and the J segment 7 bases; nucleotides outside the gene matches: 4. The CDR3 is 14 residues long. Germline lookup yields CDR1 SEHNR and CDR2 FQNEAQ (reference sequence). The CDR3 protein is CASSPLAGFGELFF. CDR3 bases: TGTGCCAGCAGCCCACTAGCGGGGTTCGGGGAGCTGTTTTTT. Complete variable domain (other parts from reference TRBV7-9 and TRBJ2-2): DTGVSQNPRHKITKRGQNVTFRCDPISEHNRLYWYRQTLGQGPEFLTYFQNEAQLEKSRLLSDRFSAERPKGSFSTLEIQRTEQGDSAMYLCASSPLAGFGELFFGEGSRLTVL.

The V gene is TRBV24-1, the J gene TRBJ2-7; D could derive from TRBD1 or TRBD2 (5 bases each). This CDR3 contains 13 residues. CDR1 KGHDR and CDR2 SFDVKD come from the germline V gene. V lost 0 bases and J lost 6, with 8 bases in between. The CDR3 DNA reads as TGTGCCACCAGTGATTTGAGGGGACGCGAGCAGTACTTC. Protein sequence: CATSDLRGREQYF.

The sample holds many counts of this clonotype. The V gene is TRBV20-1, the J gene TRBJ2-1; weak D call: TRBD2 (5 bases). The CDR3 is 14 residues long. The germline gives CDR1 DFQATT, CDR2 SNEGSKA (reference sequence). V shed 3 bases and J shed 4 bases, with 13 bases lying between them. The DNA of the CDR3 is TGCAGTGCTAGTGGTAGCGAACAATACAATGAGCAGTTCTTC. Its protein product is CSASGSEQYNEQFF.

This clonotype was counted at least ten times. The CDR3: CSARRLAGGIRETQYF. As DNA, the CDR3 is TGCAGTGCTCGTCGACTAGCGGGAGGAATTAGAGAGACCCAGTACTTC. The gene calls are TRBV20-1 and TRBJ2-5; 13 bases map to TRBD2. V lost 5 bases to trimming and J lost 4 bases; unmatched junction nucleotides: 10. From germline, CDR1 is DFQATT and CDR2 SNEGSKA (reference sequence). The CDR3 totals 16 residues.

This clonotype showed up many times. The gene calls are TRBV5-1 and TRBJ1-1; no firm D call. CDR1 is SGHRS and CDR2 is YFSETQ in the germline V gene. The V gene lost 3 bases and the J gene lost 1 base, with 10 bases spanning the gap. This CDR3 spans 14 amino acids. As DNA, the CDR3 is TGCGCCAGCAGCTACGAGGGCCAGAACACTGAAGCTTTCTTT. As protein: CASSYEGQNTEAFF.

There are many counts of this clonotype. V gene TRBV6-5 combines with J gene TRBJ2-7; unclear D gene. V was trimmed by 0 bases and J by 2 bases, leaving 11 bases between them. Germline CDR1 and CDR2: MNHEY and SVGAGI. The CDR3 covers 15 residues. CDR3 in amino acids: CASSYSRPGPYEQYF. For the CDR3, the DNA is TGTGCCAGCAGTTACTCGAGGCCAGGCCCCTACGAGCAGTACTTC.

This clonotype appeared a single time. The junction and the germline gene differ at one end; a read error may be behind it. The rearrangement joins TRBV28 to TRBJ2-2; 10 nucleotides match TRBD2. The CDR3 length is 18 residues. Germline V CDR1 and CDR2: MDHEN, SYDVKM. CDR3 residues: CTSSKILAGLSGAGELFF. The CDR3 DNA follows: TGTACCAGCAGTAAAATACTAGCGGGATTATCCGGGGCCGGGGAGCTGTTTTTT.